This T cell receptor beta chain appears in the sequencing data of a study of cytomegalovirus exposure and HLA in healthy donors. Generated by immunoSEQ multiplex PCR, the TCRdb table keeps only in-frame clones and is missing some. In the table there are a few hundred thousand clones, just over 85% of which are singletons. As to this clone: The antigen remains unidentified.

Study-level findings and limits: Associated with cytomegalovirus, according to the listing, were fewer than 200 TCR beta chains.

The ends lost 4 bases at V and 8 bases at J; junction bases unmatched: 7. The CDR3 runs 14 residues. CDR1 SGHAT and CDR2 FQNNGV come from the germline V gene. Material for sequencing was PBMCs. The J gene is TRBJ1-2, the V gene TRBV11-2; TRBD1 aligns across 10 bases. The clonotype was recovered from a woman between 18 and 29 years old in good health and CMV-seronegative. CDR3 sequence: CASSSGTGERGYTF. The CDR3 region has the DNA TGTGCCAGCAGCTCTGGGACAGGGGAGAGGGGCTACACCTTC.